This TCR beta chain was found in a study of beta chain features in type 1 diabetes. Study-wide results and limits: Shorter TCRB CDR3s, moderately but significantly so, were found in Type 1 diabetes patients in all four CD4+ subsets.

Of note for this clone: Its antigen remains unidentified.

Since all of the isolated RNA was reverse transcribed, expressed TCRB transcripts were what got sequenced. The repertoire was sequenced with immunoSEQ multiplex PCR; TCRdb's copy has only in-frame clones and lacks some. The sample lists about 53,000 clones, 50% to 55% occurring once. With V trimmed by 4 bases and J by 1 base, 9 bases remained unmatched. This CDR3 contains 16 residues. Germline V CDR1 and CDR2: KGHSH, LQKENI. The receptor's source is a woman between 40 and 50 years old with type 1 diabetes. The V gene is TRBV18, the J gene TRBJ2-5, with 7 bases aligning to TRBD2. The material sequenced was Tregs from blood. CDR3: CASSRMSGERQETQYF. The CDR3 coding sequence is TGTGCCAGCTCACGGATGAGCGGGGAACGCCAAGAGACCCAGTACTTC.